This T cell receptor (beta chain) was captured by sequencing in a study of T cells after yellow fever vaccination. Whole-study findings and limits: Weaker overall was a secondary response that nonetheless peaked faster, on day 5 versus 15. Among primary-vaccination clones, most reappeared after the booster, at around 97% for CD4 and approximately 88% for CD8.

This clonotype was picked up one time. Its antigen remains unidentified. MiXCR, applied by TCRdb to the 5' RACE reads, yields one record per CDR3 protein. This table holds about 630,000 distinct CDR3 sequences, over 9% found once. The input for sequencing was PBMCs, taken on the day of the yellow fever booster vaccination. This sequence was found in a man aged 25 to 40 who received the YFV17D yellow fever vaccine.

The CDR3 sequence: CASSGTRTGVYNEQFF. CDR3 coding DNA: TGCGCCAGCAGCGGAACCAGGACAGGCGTGTACAATGAGCAGTTCTTC. This chain uses TRBV5-1 with TRBJ2-1; 7 nucleotides line up with TRBD1. V shed 4 bases, J shed 4 bases, and the junction held 11 bases outside the gene matches. Per germline, CDR1 SGHRS and CDR2 YFSETQ. There are 16 residues in the CDR3.